The sequence of this T cell receptor beta chain was determined in a study of patients and donors after allogeneic stem cell transplantation. TCRdb reanalysed the RT-PCR reads using MiXCR and keeps one entry per CDR3 protein. Of fewer than 75,000 distinct CDR3 sequences listed, less than 30% were seen once; the top ten hold less than 30%. The CDR3 length is 16 residues. Per the germline V gene, CDR1 is LGHNA and CDR2 is YSLEER. V lost 6 bases to trimming and J lost 6 bases, with 20 bases between them. This clonotype was sampled from a human donor who was either an allogeneic HSCT recipient or a stem cell or donor lymphocyte infusion donor (not recorded which). It is not recorded whose cells these are; they may come from a transplant donor. V and J are TRBV4-3 and TRBJ2-2; D call uncertain. Sequenced: blood, either unsorted or a sorted T cell fraction (not recorded which). CDR3 coding DNA: TGCGCCAGCAGAAATTTAGTGCCATTCGACTCCGGGGAGCTGTTTTTT. Protein sequence: CASRNLVPFDSGELFF.